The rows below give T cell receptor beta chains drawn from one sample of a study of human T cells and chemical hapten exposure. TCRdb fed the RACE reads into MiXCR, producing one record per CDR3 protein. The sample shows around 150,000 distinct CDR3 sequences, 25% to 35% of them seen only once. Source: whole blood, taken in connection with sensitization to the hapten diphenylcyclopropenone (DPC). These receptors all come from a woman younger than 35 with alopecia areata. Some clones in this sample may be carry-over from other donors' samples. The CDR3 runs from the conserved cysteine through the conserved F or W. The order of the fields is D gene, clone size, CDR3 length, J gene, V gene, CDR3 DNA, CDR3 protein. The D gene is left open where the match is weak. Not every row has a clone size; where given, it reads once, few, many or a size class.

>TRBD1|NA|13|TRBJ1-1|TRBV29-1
TGCAGCGCAGGGGGCTGGCGTAGCACTGAAGCTTTCTTT
CSAGGWRSTEAFF
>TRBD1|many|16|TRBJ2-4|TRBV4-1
TGCGCCAGCAGCCAGGTGACAGGGAGTAGGGAAGACATTCAGTACTTC
CASSQVTGSREDIQYF
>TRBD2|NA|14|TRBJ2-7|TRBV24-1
TGTGCCACCAGTGGGGGGACTACTCTATACGGGCAGTACTTC
CATSGGTTLYGQYF
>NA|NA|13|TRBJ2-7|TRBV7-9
TGTGCCAGCAGCTTAGGGACTCCTGGTGAGCAGTACTTC
CASSLGTPGEQYF
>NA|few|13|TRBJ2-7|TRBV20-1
TGCAGTGCTTCCCTCGGGACCGCCTACGAGCAGTACTTC
CSASLGTAYEQYF
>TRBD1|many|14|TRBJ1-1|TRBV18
TGTGCCAGCTCACCCCGGACAGGGACCTTTGAAGCTTTCTTT
CASSPRTGTFEAFF
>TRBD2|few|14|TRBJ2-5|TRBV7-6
TGTGCCAGCAGTCCCGGGACTAGCGGAGAGACCCAGTACTTC
CASSPGTSGETQYF
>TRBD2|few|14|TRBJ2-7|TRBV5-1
TGCGCCAGCAGCTTTCTAGCGGGAGCGTGGGAGCAGTACTTC
CASSFLAGAWEQYF
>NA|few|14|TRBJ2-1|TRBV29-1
TGCAGCGTTGAAGACAGGAGCTCCTACAATGAGCAGTTCTTC
CSVEDRSSYNEQFF
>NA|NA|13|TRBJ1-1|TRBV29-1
TGCAGCGCCGGAGGGAACTTGAACACTGAAGCTTTCTTT
CSAGGNLNTEAFF
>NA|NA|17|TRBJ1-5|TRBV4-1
TGCGCCAGCAGCCAATTATTCACGTCGGGGCCTAATCAGCCCCAGCATTTT
CASSQLFTSGPNQPQHF
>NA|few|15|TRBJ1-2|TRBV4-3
TGCGCCAGCAGCCAAGAAAACGCGGGGTTGGATGGCTACACCTTC
CASSQENAGLDGYTF
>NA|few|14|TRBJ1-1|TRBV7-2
TGTGCCAGCAGCTTAAACCCCCTGAACACTGAAGCTTTCTTT
CASSLNPLNTEAFF
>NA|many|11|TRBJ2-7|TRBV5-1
TGCGCCAGCAGCGTCGGCGTGGAGCAGTACTTC
CASSVGVEQYF
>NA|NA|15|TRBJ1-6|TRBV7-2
TGTGCCAGCAGCCGACTGGGGGGATCAAATTCACCCCTCCACTTT
CASSRLGGSNSPLHF
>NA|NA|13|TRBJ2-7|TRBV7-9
TGTGCCAGCAGCTCGGGACGGTACTACGAGCAGTACTTC
CASSSGRYYEQYF
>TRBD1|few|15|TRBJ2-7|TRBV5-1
TGCGCCAGCAGCCTAGGGACAGGGGTCCGGGACGAGCAGTACTTC
CASSLGTGVRDEQYF
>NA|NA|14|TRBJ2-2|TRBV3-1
TGTGCCAGCAGGGAACAGGGTTACACCGGGGAGCTGTTTTTT
CASREQGYTGELFF
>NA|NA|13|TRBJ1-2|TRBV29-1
TGCAGCGTTGAAGATCTGGGGGTAGAGGGCTACACCTTC
CSVEDLGVEGYTF
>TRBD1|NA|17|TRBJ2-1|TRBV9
TGTGCCAGCAGCGCCGGACGGACAGGGATAACCTACAATGAGCAGTTCTTC
CASSAGRTGITYNEQFF
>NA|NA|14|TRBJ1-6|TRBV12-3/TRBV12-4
TGTGCCAGCAGCCGTTACGGGACTTCCCTACTACTCCACTTT
CASSRYGTSLLLHF
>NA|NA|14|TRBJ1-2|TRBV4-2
TGTGCCAGCAGCCAAGATCCTCAGGGAGTTAACTACACCTTC
CASSQDPQGVNYTF
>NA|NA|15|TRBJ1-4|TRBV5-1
TGCGCCAGCAGCTTGCTAGGGGGGGAGAATGAAAAACTGTTTTTT
CASSLLGGENEKLFF
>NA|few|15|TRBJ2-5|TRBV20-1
TGCAGTGCTAGAGACGGGGGCAGGGTCCAAGAGACCCAGTACTTC
CSARDGGRVQETQYF
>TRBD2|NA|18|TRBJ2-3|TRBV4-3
TGTGCCAGCAGCCCTACCCCTAGTGGCGGGAGGGGGACAGATACGCAGTATTTT
CASSPTPSGGRGTDTQYF
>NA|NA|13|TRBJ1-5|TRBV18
TGTGCCAGCTCACCACGGGAGAATCAGCCCCAGCATTTT
CASSPRENQPQHF
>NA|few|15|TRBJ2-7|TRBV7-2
TGTGCCAGCAGCTTAGTTGTAGCAGTTACGCACGAGCAGTACTTC
CASSLVVAVTHEQYF
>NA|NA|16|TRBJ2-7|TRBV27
TGTGCCAGCAGTTTACTTTCAGAACCCGAGGCCTACGAGCAGTACTTC
CASSLLSEPEAYEQYF
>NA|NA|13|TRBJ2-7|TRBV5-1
TGCGCCAGCAGCTTATCCTCCTATAGAGAGCAGTACTTC
CASSLSSYREQYF
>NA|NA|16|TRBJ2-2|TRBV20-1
TGCAGTGCTAGAGATTTCGTAGGGGCGAACACCGGGGAGCTGTTTTTT
CSARDFVGANTGELFF
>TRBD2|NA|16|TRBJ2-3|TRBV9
TGTGCCAGCAGCGCGTCCGGGACTAGCGGGGGAGATACGCAGTATTTT
CASSASGTSGGDTQYF
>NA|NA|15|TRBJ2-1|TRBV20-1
TGCAGTGCTAGAGAGGCGGAAAGCTCCTACAATGAGCAGTTCTTC
CSAREAESSYNEQFF
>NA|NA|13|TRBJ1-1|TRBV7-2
TGTGCCAGCAGCCCCAACCTCAACCACCAGGCTTTCTTT
CASSPNLNHQAFF
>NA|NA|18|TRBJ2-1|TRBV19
TGTGCCAGTAGTCCGTCTCATGTACTAGACGGACCCTACAATGAGCAGTTCTTC
CASSPSHVLDGPYNEQFF
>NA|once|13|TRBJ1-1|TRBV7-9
TGTGCCAGCAGCCTAGGAGGGGACACTGAAGCTTTCTTT
CASSLGGDTEAFF
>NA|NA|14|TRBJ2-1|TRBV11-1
TGTGCCAGCAGCTTAGCGGGGGGGCACAATGAGCAGTTCTTC
CASSLAGGHNEQFF
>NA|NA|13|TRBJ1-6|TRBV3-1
TGTGCCAGCAGCCTAAGGTTGGGGTTGCCCCTCCACTTT
CASSLRLGLPLHF
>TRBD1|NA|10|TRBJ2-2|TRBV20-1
TGCAGGGGGACAGGGTGCGTGCTGTTTTTT
CRGTGCVLFF
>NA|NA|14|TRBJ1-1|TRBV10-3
TGTGCCATCAGGGTCGGAGGACAAGGCACTGAAGCTTTCTTT
CAIRVGGQGTEAFF
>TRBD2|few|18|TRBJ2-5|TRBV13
TGTGCCAGCAGCTTAGGCCTAAAAGGCGGACTAGCCGGTGAGACCCAGTACTTC
CASSLGLKGGLAGETQYF
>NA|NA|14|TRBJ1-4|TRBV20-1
TGCAGTGCCCAAAAAATCGGACCCGTTGAAAAACTGTTTTTT
CSAQKIGPVEKLFF
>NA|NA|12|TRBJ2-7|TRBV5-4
TGTGCCAGCAGCTTGAAGGGACGCGAGCAGTACTTC
CASSLKGREQYF